The entry that follows covers one T cell receptor beta chain sequence. Its antigen is unidentified. The data belong to a study of T cell responses to AZD1222 COVID-19 vaccine. For the study at large: Both about-4-week and about-12-week second-dose recipients were combined. Study results and limitations: Epitopes outside B.1.351 and B.1.1.7 mutated regions reportedly drew nearly half of spike TCRs. Two AZD1222 administrations were followed by greater Spike-specific TCR breadth and depth.

Assay: immunoSEQ multiplex PCR; the TCRdb copy retains only in-frame clones and omits some. Seen here are approximately 160,000 clones, 90% to 95% observed once, and the top ten hold about 1%. The specimen was peripheral blood, collected on day 0 of AZD1222 vaccination. This clonotype was obtained from an adult in good health.

Here the CDR3 reads CATSDFGPSSYNEQFF. As DNA, the CDR3 is TGTGCCACCAGTGATTTTGGACCTAGCTCCTACAATGAGCAGTTCTTC. V usage is TRBV24-1 and J usage is TRBJ2-1, with unresolved D. CDR1 and CDR2 from the germline V gene are KGHDR and SFDVKD. The CDR3 runs to 16 residues. V was clipped by 1 base and J by 0 bases, with 9 bases between them.